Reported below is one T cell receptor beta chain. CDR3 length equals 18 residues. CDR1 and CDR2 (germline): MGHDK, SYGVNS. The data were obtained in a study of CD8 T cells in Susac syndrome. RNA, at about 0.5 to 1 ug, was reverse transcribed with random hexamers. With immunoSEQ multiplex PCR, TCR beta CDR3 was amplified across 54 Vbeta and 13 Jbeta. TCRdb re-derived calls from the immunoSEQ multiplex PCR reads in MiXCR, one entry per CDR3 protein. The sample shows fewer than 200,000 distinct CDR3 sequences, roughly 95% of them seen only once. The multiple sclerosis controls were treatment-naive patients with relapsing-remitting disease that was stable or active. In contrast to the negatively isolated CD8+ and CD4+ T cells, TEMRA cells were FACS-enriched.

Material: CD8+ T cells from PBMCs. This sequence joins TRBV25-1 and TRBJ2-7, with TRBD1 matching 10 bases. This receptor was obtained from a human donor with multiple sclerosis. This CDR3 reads CVSARRDRGHSFSYEQYF. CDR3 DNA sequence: TGTGTATCAGCCCGGCGGGACAGGGGACATTCATTCTCCTACGAGCAGTACTTC.